This TCR beta chain emerged from a study of CD8 T cells in Susac syndrome. The authors sequenced TCR beta from blood CD8+ and CD4+ T cells. 0.5 to 1 ug RNA was reverse transcribed with random hexamers. TCRdb redid the calling of the immunoSEQ multiplex PCR reads with MiXCR, one entry per CDR3 protein. The repertoire consists of 100,000 to 150,000 distinct CDR3 sequences, with more than 90% occurring once and the leading ten covering around 0.2%. V was pared by 1 base and J by 2 bases, with 7 bases between. This CDR3 contains 14 residues. The sample was CD8+ T cells from PBMCs. The receptor was derived from a human donor with Susac syndrome. This chain joins TRBV12-3 or TRBV12-4 and TRBJ2-3; D remains ambiguous. CDR3 sequence (DNA): TGTGCCAGCAGTTTAGAGCCCGACACAGATACGCAGTATTTT. The encoded protein is CASSLEPDTDTQYF.